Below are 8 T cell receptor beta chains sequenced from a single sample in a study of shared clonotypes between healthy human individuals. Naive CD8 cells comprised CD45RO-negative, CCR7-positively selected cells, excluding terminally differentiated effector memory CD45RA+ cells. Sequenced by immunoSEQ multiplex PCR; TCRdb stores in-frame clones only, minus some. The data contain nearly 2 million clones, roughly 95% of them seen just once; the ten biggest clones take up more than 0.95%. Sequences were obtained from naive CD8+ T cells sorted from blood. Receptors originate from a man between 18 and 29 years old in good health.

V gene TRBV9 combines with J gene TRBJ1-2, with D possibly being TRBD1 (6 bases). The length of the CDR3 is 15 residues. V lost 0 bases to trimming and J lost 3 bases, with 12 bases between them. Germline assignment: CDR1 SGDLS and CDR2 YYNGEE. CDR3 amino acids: CASSVGPGADYGYTF. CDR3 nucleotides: TGTGCCAGCAGCGTAGGCCCGGGGGCTGACTATGGCTACACCTTC.

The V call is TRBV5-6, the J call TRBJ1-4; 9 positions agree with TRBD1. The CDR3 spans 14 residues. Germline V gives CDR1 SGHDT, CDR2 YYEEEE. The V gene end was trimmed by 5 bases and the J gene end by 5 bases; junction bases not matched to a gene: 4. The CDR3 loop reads CASRSGTGNEKLFF. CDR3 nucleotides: TGTGCCAGCAGATCCGGGACAGGGAATGAAAAACTGTTTTTT.

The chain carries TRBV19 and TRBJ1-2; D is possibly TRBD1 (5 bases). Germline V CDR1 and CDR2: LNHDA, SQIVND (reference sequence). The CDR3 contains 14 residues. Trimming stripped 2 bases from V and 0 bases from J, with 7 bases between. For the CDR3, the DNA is TGTGCCAGTAGTATAAGGGGCCCTAACTATGGCTACACCTTC. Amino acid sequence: CASSIRGPNYGYTF.

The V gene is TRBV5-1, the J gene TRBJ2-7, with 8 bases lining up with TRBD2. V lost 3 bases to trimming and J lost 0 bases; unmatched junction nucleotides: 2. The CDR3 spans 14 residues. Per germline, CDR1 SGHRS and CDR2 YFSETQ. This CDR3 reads CASSYAGGSYEQYF. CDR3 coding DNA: TGCGCCAGCAGCTATGCGGGAGGCTCCTACGAGCAGTACTTC. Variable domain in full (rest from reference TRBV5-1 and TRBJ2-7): KAGVTQTPRYLIKTRGQQVTLSCSPISGHRSVSWYQQTPGQGLQFLFEYFSETQRNKGNFPGRFSGRQFSNSRSEMNVSTLELGDSALYLCASSYAGGSYEQYFGPGTRLTVT.

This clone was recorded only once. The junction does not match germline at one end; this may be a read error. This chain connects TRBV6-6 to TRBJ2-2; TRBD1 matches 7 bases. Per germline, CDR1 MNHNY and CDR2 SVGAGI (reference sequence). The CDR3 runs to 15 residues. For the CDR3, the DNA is TGTGCCAGCAGCCCCGGGACAGCGAAGACCGGGGAGCTGTTTTTT. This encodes CASSPGTAKTGELFF.

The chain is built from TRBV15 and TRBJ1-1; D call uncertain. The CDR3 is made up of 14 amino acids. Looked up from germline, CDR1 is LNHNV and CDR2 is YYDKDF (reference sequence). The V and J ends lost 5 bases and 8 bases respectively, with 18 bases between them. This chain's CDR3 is CATSARLKDVEAFF. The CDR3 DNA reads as TGTGCCACCAGCGCTAGATTGAAGGACGTGGAAGCTTTCTTT.

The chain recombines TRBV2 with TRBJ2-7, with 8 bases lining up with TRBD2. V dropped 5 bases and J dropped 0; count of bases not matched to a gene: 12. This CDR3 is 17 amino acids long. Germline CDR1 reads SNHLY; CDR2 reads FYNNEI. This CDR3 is CASSSAGQGLDSYEQYF. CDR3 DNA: TGTGCCAGCAGTTCCGCGGGGCAGGGACTAGACTCCTACGAGCAGTACTTC.

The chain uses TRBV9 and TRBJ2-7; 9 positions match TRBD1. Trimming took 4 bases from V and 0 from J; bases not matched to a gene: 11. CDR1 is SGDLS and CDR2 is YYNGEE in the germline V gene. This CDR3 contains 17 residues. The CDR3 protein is CASSPPFGTGFSYEQYF. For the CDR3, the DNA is TGTGCCAGCAGCCCTCCTTTCGGGACAGGGTTCTCCTACGAGCAGTACTTC.